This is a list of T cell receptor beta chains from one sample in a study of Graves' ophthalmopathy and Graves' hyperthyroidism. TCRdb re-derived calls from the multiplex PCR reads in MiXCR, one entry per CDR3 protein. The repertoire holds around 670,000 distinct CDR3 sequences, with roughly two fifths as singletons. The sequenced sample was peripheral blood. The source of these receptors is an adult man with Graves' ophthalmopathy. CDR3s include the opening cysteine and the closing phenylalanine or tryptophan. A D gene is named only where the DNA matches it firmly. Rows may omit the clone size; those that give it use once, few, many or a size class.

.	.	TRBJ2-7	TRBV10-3	CASRPLGPYEQYF	TGTGCCAGCAGACCCTTGGGGCCCTACGAGCAGTACTTC
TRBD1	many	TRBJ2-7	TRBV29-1	CSVTPGQAYEQYF	TGCAGCGTGACCCCGGGACAGGCCTACGAGCAGTACTTC
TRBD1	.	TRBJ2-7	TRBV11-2	CASSQGDRVSYEQYF	TGTGCCAGCAGCCAAGGGGACAGGGTCTCCTACGAGCAGTACTTC
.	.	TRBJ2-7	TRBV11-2	CASSLVLHYEQYF	TGTGCCAGCAGCTTAGTGCTGCACTACGAGCAGTACTTC
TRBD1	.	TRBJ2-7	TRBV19	CAGTGGNEQYF	TGTGCCGGGACAGGGGGCAACGAGCAGTACTTC
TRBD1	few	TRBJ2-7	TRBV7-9	CASSRRMGQVPTYEQYF	TGTGCCAGCAGCCGACGAATGGGACAGGTCCCAACCTACGAGCAGTACTTC
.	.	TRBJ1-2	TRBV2	CASSLRRAYGYTF	TGTGCCAGCAGTCTACGGAGAGCCTATGGCTACACCTTC
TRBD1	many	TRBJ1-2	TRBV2	CASSSTGVYGYTF	TGTGCCAGCAGTTCAACAGGGGTCTATGGCTACACCTTC
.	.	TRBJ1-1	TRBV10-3	CASRPGLQNTEAFF	TGTGCCAGCAGGCCGGGACTGCAGAACACTGAAGCTTTCTTT
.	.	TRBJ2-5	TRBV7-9	CASSFKTGETQYF	TGTGCCAGCAGCTTCAAGACCGGGGAGACCCAGTACTTC
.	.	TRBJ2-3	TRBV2	CASKEGGGTDTQYF	TGTGCCAGCAAAGAGGGAGGAGGCACAGATACGCAGTATTTT
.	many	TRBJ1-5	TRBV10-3	CAICTGAGQPQHF	TGTGCCATATGCACGGGGGCGGGTCAGCCCCAGCATTTT
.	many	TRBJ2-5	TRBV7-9	CASSLEGGNTQETQYF	TGTGCCAGCAGCTTAGAGGGGGGTAACACCCAAGAGACCCAGTACTTC
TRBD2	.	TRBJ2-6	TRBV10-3	CASSQMGGTEAF	TGTGCCAGCAGCCAAATGGGAGGGACTGAAGCTTTC
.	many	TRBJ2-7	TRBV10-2	CASSESSRNEQYF	TGCGCCAGCAGTGAGTCGAGCAGGAACGAGCAGTACTTC
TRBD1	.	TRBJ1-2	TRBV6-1	CASSAQGAGYGYTF	TGTGCCAGCAGTGCCCAGGGGGCAGGCTATGGCTACACCTTC
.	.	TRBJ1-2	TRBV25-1	CASTYWETINYGYTF	TGTGCCAGCACCTATTGGGAGACGATAAACTATGGCTACACCTTC
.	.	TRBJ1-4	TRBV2	CASRNPVRPNEKLFF	TGTGCCAGCAGGAATCCTGTAAGACCGAATGAAAAACTGTTTTTT
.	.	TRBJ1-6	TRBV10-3	CAIAGTGRNSPLHF	TGTGCCATCGCCGGGACGGGGCGGAATTCACCCCTCCACTTT
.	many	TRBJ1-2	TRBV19	CASSIGRGSYGYTF	TGTGCCAGTAGTATAGGCCGGGGATCCTATGGCTACACCTTC
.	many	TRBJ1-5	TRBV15	CATSRYGAGASNQPQHF	TGTGCCACCAGCAGGTATGGGGCGGGGGCTAGCAATCAGCCCCAGCATTTT
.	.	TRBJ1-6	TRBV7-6	CASNEGPGSALHF	TGCGCCAGCAATGAGGGCCCGGGATCAGCCCTCCACTTT
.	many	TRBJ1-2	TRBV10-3	CAISERPNYGYTF	TGTGCCATCAGTGAGCGCCCTAACTATGGCTACACCTTC
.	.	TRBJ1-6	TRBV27	CASKRGVGSPLHF	TGTGCCAGCAAAAGGGGTGTAGGGTCACCCCTCCACTTT
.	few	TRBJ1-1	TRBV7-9	CASSPIKTEAFF	TGTGCCAGCAGCCCTATCAAAACTGAAGCTTTCTTT
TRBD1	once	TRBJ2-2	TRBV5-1	CAGSLVAGQGRTGELFF	TGCGCCGGCAGCTTGGTCGCGGGACAGGGGCGCACCGGGGAGCTGTTTTTT
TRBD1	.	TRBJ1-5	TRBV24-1	CATSAGQGGNQPQHF	TGTGCCACCAGCGCTGGACAGGGCGGCAATCAGCCCCAGCATTTT
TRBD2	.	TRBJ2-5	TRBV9	CASSVDGAGATQYF	TGTGCCAGCAGCGTAGATGGAGCGGGGGCGACCCAGTACTTC
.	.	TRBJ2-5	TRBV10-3	CATGDSQETQCF	TGTGCCACCGGTGACAGCCAAGAGACCCAGTGCTTC
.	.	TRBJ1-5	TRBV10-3	CASRWGPNSNQPQHF	TGTGCCAGCAGATGGGGCCCCAATAGCAATCAGCCCCAGCATTTT
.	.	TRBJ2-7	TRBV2	CASTLGTYLRPYEQYF	TGTGCCAGCACTCTTGGGACATACCTTAGACCCTACGAGCAGTACTTC
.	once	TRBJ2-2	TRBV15	CATSRAGGYTGELFF	TGTGCCACCAGCAGAGCCGGGGGCTACACCGGGGAGCTGTTTTTT
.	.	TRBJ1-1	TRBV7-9	CASTLQTNTEAFF	TGTGCCAGCACCCTACAAACGAACACTGAAGCTTTCTTT
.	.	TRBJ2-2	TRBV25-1	CASIRSSRGTTGTGELFF	TGTGCCAGCATTCGGAGTTCGCGGGGTACGACGGGCACCGGGGAGCTGTTTTTT
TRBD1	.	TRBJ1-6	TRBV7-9	CASSLVGQEDSPLHF	TGTGCCAGCAGCTTAGTGGGACAGGAAGACTCACCCCTCCACTTT
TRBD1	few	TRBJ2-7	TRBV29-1	CSVGGQGLYEQYF	TGCAGCGTTGGCGGACAGGGGTTATACGAGCAGTACTTC
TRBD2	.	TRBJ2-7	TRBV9	CASSASIGGAGRTYEQYF	TGTGCCAGCAGCGCCTCGATCGGGGGGGCGGGACGAACCTACGAGCAGTACTTC
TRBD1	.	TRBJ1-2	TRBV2	CASSSGTGGLSGYTF	TGTGCCAGCAGCTCAGGGACAGGGGGCCTCTCTGGCTACACCTTC
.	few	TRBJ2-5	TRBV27	CASSFLSRAGETQYF	TGTGCCAGCAGTTTCTTGAGCAGGGCGGGCGAGACCCAGTACTTC
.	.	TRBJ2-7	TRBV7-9	CASSVGLLEQYF	TGTGCCAGCAGCGTAGGACTCCTCGAGCAGTACTTC